This TCR beta chain stems from a study of cytomegalovirus exposure and HLA in healthy donors. Background on the study: An early release of data contained about 85 million unique TCRs, which came from HLA-typed donors.

Primers for the PCR totalled 60 Vbeta and 13 Jbeta. Clones were read by immunoSEQ multiplex PCR, and TCRdb kept only the in-frame ones, dropping some. This table has about 140,000 clones, about three quarters appearing once. V was pared by 5 bases and J by 5 bases, with 2 bases of the junction left unmatched. The V gene's germline CDR1 is GTSNPN and CDR2 SVGIG (reference sequence). This CDR3 comprises 12 residues. Notes on this clone: As yet, its antigen is unknown.

Study-wide results and limits: Among TCR beta chains, those listed as cytomegalovirus-associated numbered over 150. Among the most significant clusters, several appeared linked to common viral pathogens in a later analysis.

The origin of this receptor is a man in his late teens or twenties in good health and CMV-seronegative. The sequenced sample consisted of PBMCs. This rearrangement joins TRBV30 to TRBJ2-1; 8 positions match TRBD2. Here the CDR3 DNA reads TGTGCCTGGGAGCGGGGGAACAATGAGCAGTTCTTC. Amino acids: CAWERGNNEQFF.